This TCR beta chain originates from a study of blood T cell repertoires in COVID-19. V was pared by 3 bases and J by 0 bases, with 14 bases between. The CDR3 totals 16 residues. CDR1 and CDR2 from the germline V gene are LNHDA and SQIVND (reference sequence). Assay: immunoSEQ multiplex PCR; the TCRdb copy retains only in-frame clones and omits some. The table records under 70,000 clones, approximately 90% of them present only once. The receptor comes from a woman in her forties who had recovered from COVID-19. V usage is TRBV19 and J usage is TRBJ1-1; possibly TRBD1 for D (5 bases). Sequencing used PBMCs or T cells enriched from blood (not recorded which). In DNA, the CDR3 is TGTGCCAGTAGTATTTGGGGCCTAGGCGTGAACACTGAAGCTTTCTTT. The encoded protein is CASSIWGLGVNTEAFF. The entire variable domain, with the rest obtained from reference TRBV19 and TRBJ1-1, is as follows: DGGITQSPKYLFRKEGQNVTLSCEQNLNHDAMYWYRQDPGQGLRLIYYSQIVNDFQKGDIAEGYSVSREKKESFPLTVTSAQKNPTAFYLCASSIWGLGVNTEAFFGQGTRLTVV.